This T cell receptor beta chain originates from a study of control samples from healthy donors and cancer patients (dated by TCRdb to about 2020). Library method: the immunoSEQ multiplex PCR assay. Not all clones reach the TCRdb copy of this immuneACCESS table, which keeps in-frame sequences only. Checked studies attribute under half of the gap to unresolved V genes and leave the rest unexplained. This sample has approximately 99,000 clones in its table, and approximately 80% of those were observed once. The ten largest clonotypes hold roughly 6.5% of the sample. The germline V end is reduced by 1 base and the J end by 6 bases; junction bases left unmatched: 11. From its cysteine to its phenylalanine, the CDR3 spans 17 amino acids. Only the CDR3 DNA is retained, 51 bases long and in frame from the first base. For CDR1 and CDR2, the germline V gene (reference sequence) lists LGHDT and YNNKEL. On this clone: There is no known antigen for this receptor. No qualities accompany the bases; no much larger clone lies one base away.

This TCR came from a man younger than 30 in good health. The chain joins TRBV3-1 (or the pseudogene TRBV3-2) to TRBJ2-1, with 8 central nucleotides matching TRBD2. The material sequenced was blood. The CDR3 region reads CASSQGVGTRKSNEQFF. The nucleotide sequence is given as TGTGCCAGCAGCCAAGGGGTAGGGACTAGAAAGTCCAATGAGCAGTTCTTC.